This T cell receptor (beta chain) was retrieved from a study of CD8 T cells in ankylosing spondylitis. TCRdb reprocessed the 5' RACE reads with MiXCR, giving one entry per CDR3 protein. This sample has fewer than 350,000 distinct CDR3 sequences, with around a tenth found just once. Trimming took off 2 bases at V and 12 bases at J, with 11 bases between the two ends. The CDR3 has 12 amino acids. The germline V gene has CDR1 SNHLY and CDR2 FYNNEI. The receptor's source is a female donor with ankylosing spondylitis or in good health (not recorded which). The chain couples TRBV2 to TRBJ2-1; no reliable D call. The sequenced material came from blood, either unsorted or a sorted T cell fraction (not recorded which). The CDR3 DNA reads TGTGCCAGCAGTGAATGGGCTGGTCGGCAGTTCTTC. Protein: CASSEWAGRQFF.